This T cell receptor (beta chain) was recorded in a study of blood T cell repertoires in COVID-19. Study-level background: Donors in the United States, Italy and Spain gave samples during acute or convalescent COVID-19. PBMCs, B-cell-depleted T cells, or T cells provided the cDNA or gDNA that made up the material.

Authors' data handling: Using reference gene primer amplification, nucleated cell counts were estimated. Sequencing used immunoSEQ multiplex PCR; TCRdb keeps in-frame clones, though not all of them. V, J and clone size derive from that table, while D and trimming were established from the DNA sequence. The sample includes some 42,000 clones, roughly 88% of them seen just once. V was pared by 2 bases and J by 5 bases, with 8 bases between. The length of the CDR3 is 12 residues. Germline V gene lookup returns CDR1 GTSNPN and CDR2 SVGIG (reference sequence). This chain joins TRBV30 and TRBJ2-3, with unresolved D. Sample: peripheral blood. The receptor's source is a human donor in a cohort sampled during active COVID-19. The CDR3 is CAWSLSGDTQYF. The CDR3 bases are TGTGCCTGGAGTCTTTCGGGAGATACGCAGTATTTT.